The 5 T cell receptor beta chains presented below share a single source sample, sequenced in a study of T cell responses to AZD1222 COVID-19 vaccine. The assay was immunoSEQ multiplex PCR, and TCRdb's table has in-frame clones only and misses some. Seen here are over 95,000 clones, about nine tenths observed once, and the top ten hold 4.5%. The material was peripheral blood, obtained on day 0 of AZD1222 vaccination. The receptors come from an adult in good health.

V is TRBV4-3 and J is TRBJ1-6; D gene ambiguous. Germline lookup yields CDR1 LGHNA and CDR2 YSLEER. With 0 bases removed from V and 9 bases from J, the gap between germline ends came to 12 bases. The CDR3 is 15 amino acids. In nucleotides, the CDR3 is TGCGCCAGCAGCCAAGAAATAGGCAGGATTTCACCCCTCCACTTT. It specifies CASSQEIGRISPLHF.

The rearrangement joins TRBV5-5 to TRBJ1-4; 12 bases are a match to TRBD1. The CDR3 sequence is 14 residues long. From germline, CDR1 is SGHKS and CDR2 YYEKEE (reference sequence). Trimming cost V 4 bases and J 8 bases; bases outside gene matches: 3. In DNA form, the CDR3 reads TGTGCCAGCAGCCCGGGACAGGGGGCCGAAAAACTGTTTTTT. The encoded protein is CASSPGQGAEKLFF.

This chain connects TRBV28 to TRBJ2-7, with D uncertain. V was pared by 6 bases and J by 2 bases, with 8 bases between. The CDR3 is 12 residues long. CDR1 MDHEN and CDR2 SYDVKM come from the germline V gene. Written as DNA, the CDR3 is TGTGCCAGCAGCCCAGCCCCCTACGAGCAGTACTTC. This codes for CASSPAPYEQYF.

The chain carries TRBV27 and TRBJ1-1; a weak D match, TRBD1 (5 bases). Germline loops: CDR1 MNHEY, CDR2 SMNVEV (reference sequence). The CDR3 spans 15 residues. Between the trimmed V and J ends, which lost 0 bases and 0 bases, there was a span of 8 bases. The CDR3 DNA reads as TGTGCCAGCAGTTTATCAGGGGTTATGAACACTGAAGCTTTCTTT. Protein product: CASSLSGVMNTEAFF.

The gene calls are TRBV19 and TRBJ2-7; D not resolved. The ends were cut back, 3 bases at V and 2 bases at J, with 8 bases in the middle. Germline lookup yields CDR1 LNHDA and CDR2 SQIVND (reference sequence). The length of the CDR3 is 13 residues. Here the CDR3 reads CASSIAPAYEQYF. DNA of the CDR3: TGTGCCAGTAGTATCGCCCCAGCCTACGAGCAGTACTTC.